The 30 T cell receptor beta chains below all came from one sample that was sequenced in a study of beta chain features in type 1 diabetes. Of the isolated RNA, all was reverse transcribed, and so the sequenced material was expressed TCRB transcripts. Measured with immunoSEQ multiplex PCR; TCRdb has only the in-frame clones, and not every one. The table records about 410,000 clones, around 13% of them present only once. Sequencing was done on a sample of naive CD4+ T cells from blood. All receptors come from a man under 40 in good health.

This clone has a handful of counts. V gene TRBV11-3 combines with J gene TRBJ2-1, with D uncertain. The ends were cut back, 0 bases at V and 9 bases at J, with 9 bases in the middle. CDR3 length: 13 amino acids. The germline gives CDR1 SGHNT, CDR2 YENEEA. The CDR3 DNA reads as TGTGCCAGCAGCTTAGATCTTTCGGGTGAGCAGTTCTTC. Amino acid sequence: CASSLDLSGEQFF.

This chain connects TRBV4-3 to TRBJ2-1; D might be TRBD1 (6 bases). CDR1 LGHNA and CDR2 YSLEER come from the germline V gene. This CDR3 is 17 amino acids long. V lost 4 bases and J lost 9, with 25 bases in between. The DNA for the CDR3 is TGCGCCAGCAGCCTCCGAGTGGCAGGGGTTAGTATGACTGAGCAGTTCTTC. This encodes CASSLRVAGVSMTEQFF.

The table lists this clone with a few counts. The chain joins TRBV4-1 to TRBJ2-5, with D possibly being TRBD2 (6 bases). The germline gives CDR1 MGHRA, CDR2 YSYEKL. The V gene lost 4 bases and the J gene lost 2 bases, with 8 bases spanning the gap. The CDR3 has 13 residues. CDR3 in DNA: TGCGCCAGCAGCCCGACTAGTCAAGAGACCCAGTACTTC. Translated: CASSPTSQETQYF.

V and J are TRBV11-2 and TRBJ2-7; unclear D gene. V was cut by 1 base and J by 0 bases, with 10 bases left in between. Germline V gene sequence: CDR1 SGHAT, CDR2 FQNNGV. The CDR3 totals 15 residues. CDR3 protein: CASSLGAASSYEQYF. Here the CDR3 DNA reads TGTGCCAGCAGCTTAGGGGCGGCGAGCTCCTACGAGCAGTACTTC.

This clone was found a few times. The chain has TRBV25-1 and TRBJ2-3; the D is unclear. Germline V gene lookup returns CDR1 MGHDK and CDR2 SYGVNS. The ends were cut back, 6 bases at V and 4 bases at J, with 17 bases in the middle. This CDR3 comprises 15 residues. Here the CDR3 DNA reads TGTGCCAGCAGCCCCGGGCCTATTGGCGCAGATACGCAGTATTTT. Protein product: CASSPGPIGADTQYF.

This chain connects TRBV29-1 to TRBJ1-1; maybe TRBD1 (6 bases). Germline CDR1 and CDR2: SQVTM and ANQGSEA. The length of the CDR3 is 13 residues. Trimming took 8 bases from V and 1 from J, leaving 14 bases between them. The CDR3 loop is CSTFTGKNTEAFF. CDR3 coding DNA: TGCAGCACCTTTACAGGGAAGAACACTGAAGCTTTCTTT.

This chain links TRBV6-5 with TRBJ1-5; D not certain. V lost 6 bases to trimming and J lost 3 bases, with 15 bases between them. This CDR3 contains 15 residues. Germline CDR1 reads MNHEY; CDR2 reads SVGAGI. This chain's CDR3 is CASRAWTFTNQPQHF. CDR3 nucleotide sequence: TGTGCCAGCAGGGCTTGGACGTTTACCAATCAGCCCCAGCATTTT.

This clone has more than one count but fewer than ten. The V gene is TRBV27, the J gene TRBJ2-2, with unresolved D. Germline V lookup: CDR1 MNHEY, CDR2 SMNVEV (reference sequence). Deletions cut 5 bases from V and 5 bases from J, with 9 bases between. This CDR3 spans 13 amino acids. CDR3 region: CASSATATGELFF. The CDR3 DNA sequence: TGTGCCAGCAGTGCTACAGCAACCGGGGAGCTGTTTTTT.

This clone came up a few times. The rearrangement joins TRBV30 to TRBJ2-2, with 15 positions matching TRBD2. The CDR3 consists of 18 residues. The germline V gene encodes CDR1 GTSNPN and CDR2 SVGIG (reference sequence). V shed 3 bases, J shed 4 bases, and the junction held 9 bases outside the gene matches. The CDR3 region has the DNA TGTGCCTGGAGCGGGGGGACTAGCGGGAGGCGGGTCACCGGGGAGCTGTTTTTT. This encodes CAWSGGTSGRRVTGELFF.

The J gene is TRBJ1-2, the V gene TRBV28; D may be TRBD1 (5 bases). Per germline, CDR1 MDHEN and CDR2 SYDVKM. V gave up 2 bases and J gave up 6 bases, with 7 bases separating them. The CDR3 is made up of 12 amino acids. The CDR3 region is CASSLTGHGYTF. DNA of the CDR3: TGTGCCAGCAGTTTAACAGGTCATGGCTACACCTTC.

This rearrangement joins TRBV28 to TRBJ2-4, with no clear D. Trimming shortened V by 6 bases and J by 0 bases, and 12 bases separated the two germline ends. Germline-derived CDR1 and CDR2 are MDHEN and SYDVKM. The CDR3 consists of 15 residues. CDR3 protein: CASSSGSLAKNIQYF. The CDR3 bases are TGTGCCAGCAGCTCCGGGTCGCTAGCCAAAAACATTCAGTACTTC.

CDR3 DNA sequence: TGTGCCAGCTCACCTCGAGTGGTACGCTCGGAGACCCAGTACTTC. Its protein product is CASSPRVVRSETQYF. The chain couples TRBV18 to TRBJ2-5; no reliable D call. V lost 3 bases and J lost 5, with 16 bases in between. The CDR3 loop spans 15 amino acids. Germline V gene lookup returns CDR1 KGHSH and CDR2 LQKENI. The variable domain in full, with the rest retrieved from reference TRBV18 and TRBJ2-5, is NAGVMQNPRHLVRRRGQEARLRCSPMKGHSHVYWYRQLPEEGLKFMVYLQKENIIDESGMPKERFSAEFPKEGPSILRIQQVVRGDSAAYFCASSPRVVRSETQYFGPGTRLLVL.

This clone appeared a few times. This chain links TRBV5-6 with TRBJ2-1, with 8 bases identical to TRBD1. This CDR3 contains 16 residues. The germline V gene encodes CDR1 SGHDT and CDR2 YYEEEE. V lost 3 bases and J lost 3; bases outside the gene matches: 8. CDR3 nucleotides: TGTGCCAGCAGCTCCGCCGGGACAGGAGGCTACAATGAGCAGTTCTTC. It translates to CASSSAGTGGYNEQFF.

This sequence joins TRBV9 and TRBJ2-3, with a weak D call TRBD1 (5 bases). Trimming took off 4 bases at V and 6 bases at J, with 12 bases between the two ends. The germline CDR1 and CDR2 sequences are SGDLS and YYNGEE. This CDR3 comprises 13 residues. CDR3 loop: CASSLAGFDTQYF. The CDR3 coding sequence is TGTGCCAGCAGCCTCGCAGGGTTCGATACGCAGTATTTT.

This clone was recorded a few times. The V call is TRBV5-1, the J call TRBJ2-7; 7 nucleotides align to TRBD1. The ends lost 3 bases at V and 3 bases at J; junction bases unmatched: 9. This CDR3 comprises 15 residues. CDR1 and CDR2 from the germline V gene are SGHRS and YFSETQ. The CDR3 region has the DNA TGCGCCAGCAGCTACGGGCGGCAGGGGGACTACGAGCAGTACTTC. Translating gives CASSYGRQGDYEQYF.

The chain carries TRBV27 and TRBJ2-7; D possibly corresponds to TRBD2 (5 bases). The CDR3 loop spans 12 amino acids. In germline, CDR1 is MNHEY, CDR2 SMNVEV (reference sequence). The germline V and J ends were trimmed by 3 bases and 9 bases, with 12 bases remaining between them. CDR3 bases: TGTGCCAGCAGTTTCGTGGGAGTCTGGCAGTACGTC. Protein product: CASSFVGVWQYV.

This clone showed up just a few times. The rearrangement links TRBV7-9 to TRBJ1-4; TRBD1 might be the D (5 bases). Trimming shortened V by 10 bases and J by 8 bases, and 14 bases separated the two germline ends. Germline assignment: CDR1 SEHNR and CDR2 FQNEAQ (reference sequence). The CDR3 extends over 12 amino acids. The CDR3 loop is CATRVVQEKLFF. Here the CDR3 DNA reads TGTGCCACCAGGGTCGTTCAAGAAAAACTGTTTTTT.

The V call is TRBV7-9, the J call TRBJ2-1; D is perhaps TRBD2 (6 bases). The V gene's germline CDR1 is SEHNR and CDR2 FQNEAQ (reference sequence). The CDR3 spans 15 residues. Trimming left V 4 bases short and J 3 bases short, with 13 bases between. The CDR3 DNA reads as TGTGCCAGCAGCTCAGGAGGGACTTACTACAATGAGCAGTTCTTC. Protein sequence: CASSSGGTYYNEQFF.

The gene calls are TRBV5-4 and TRBJ2-3, with D maybe TRBD1 (5 bases). In germline, CDR1 is SGHNT, CDR2 YYREEE (reference sequence). Trimming left V 0 bases short and J 0 bases short, with 11 bases between. This CDR3 comprises 16 residues. The CDR3 region has the DNA TGTGCCAGCAGCTTGGCACGACAGACTAGCACAGATACGCAGTATTTT. Translating it yields CASSLARQTSTDTQYF.

This clone was counted only a few times. The genes are TRBV29-1 and TRBJ2-7; TRBD2 might be the D (5 bases). The ends were cut back, 4 bases at V and 0 bases at J, with 13 bases in the middle. CDR3 length equals 14 residues. From germline, CDR1 is SQVTM and CDR2 ANQGSEA. The CDR3 here is CSVAEGSHSYEQYF. The CDR3 DNA reads as TGCAGCGTTGCAGAAGGGAGCCACTCCTACGAGCAGTACTTC.

The gene calls are TRBV7-9 and TRBJ1-2, with 8 bases fitting TRBD1. Germline loops: CDR1 SEHNR, CDR2 FQNEAQ (reference sequence). Trimming took 5 bases from V and 4 from J; bases not matched to a gene: 6. The CDR3 is 14 amino acids. The CDR3 protein is CASSPAGTGYGYTF. CDR3 nucleotide sequence: TGTGCCAGCAGCCCTGCCGGGACAGGCTATGGCTACACCTTC.

This clone was detected ten times or more. Different DNA sequences within this sample yield the same CDR3. The J gene is TRBJ1-1, the V gene TRBV7-9; D may be TRBD1 (5 bases). The CDR3 extends over 13 amino acids. Trimming pared 3 bases from V and 1 base from J, leaving 6 bases between. Germline CDR1 reads SEHNR; CDR2 reads FQNEAQ (reference sequence). CDR3 in DNA: TGTGCCAGCAGCTTCGGGGGGAACACTGAAGCTTTCTTT. Amino acids: CASSFGGNTEAFF. The full variable domain, in which reference TRBV7-9 and TRBJ1-1 provide the parts outside the CDR3, is DTGVSQNPRHKITKRGQNVTFRCDPISEHNRLYWYRQTLGQGPEFLTYFQNEAQLEKSRLLSDRFSAERPKGSFSTLEIQRTEQGDSAMYLCASSFGGNTEAFFGQGTRLTVV.

The CDR3 loop reads CASSRRDGGELFF. CDR3 DNA sequence: TGTGCCAGCAGTCGTAGGGACGGCGGGGAGCTGTTTTTT. This chain joins TRBV7-2 and TRBJ2-2, with D possibly called TRBD1 or TRBD2 (5 bases each). Trimming took 6 bases from V and 7 from J, leaving 12 bases between them. This CDR3 spans 13 amino acids. The V gene's germline CDR1 is SGHTA and CDR2 FQGNSA.

The CDR3 here is CASSQGGPGYNEQFF. The CDR3 DNA follows: TGTGCCAGCAGCCAAGGGGGACCAGGGTACAATGAGCAGTTCTTC. The chain employs TRBV4-2 and TRBJ2-1, with D perhaps being TRBD1 or TRBD2 (5 bases each). The ends were cut back, 1 base at V and 4 bases at J, with 11 bases in the middle. Germline V gene lookup returns CDR1 LGHNA and CDR2 YNFKEQ. The CDR3 has 15 amino acids.

This clone has just a few counts. The chain joins TRBV29-1 to TRBJ1-4; the D is unclear. Trimming pared 7 bases from V and 4 bases from J, leaving 13 bases between. The CDR3 has 13 amino acids. Germline V gives CDR1 SQVTM, CDR2 ANQGSEA. In DNA, the CDR3 is TGCAGCGCCCGTATGCCCCTTAATGAAAAACTGTTTTTT. This codes for CSARMPLNEKLFF. Full variable domain (missing parts from reference TRBV29-1 and TRBJ1-4): SAVISQKPSRDICQRGTSLTIQCQVDSQVTMMFWYRQQPGQSLTLIATANQGSEATYESGFVIDKFPISRPNLTFSTLTVSNMSPEDSSIYLCSARMPLNEKLFFGSGTQLSVL.

This clone has only a few counts. This chain links TRBV5-6 with TRBJ2-2; D gene uncertain. The CDR3 spans 13 residues. Germline V lookup: CDR1 SGHDT, CDR2 YYEEEE. Trimming took off 3 bases at V and 2 bases at J, with 5 bases between the two ends. CDR3 DNA sequence: TGTGCCAGCAGCTCCACTAACACCGGGGAGCTGTTTTTT. Translating gives CASSSTNTGELFF.

This chain uses TRBV6-8 with TRBJ1-5; 8 bases fit TRBD1. V lost 2 bases and J lost 11; bases outside the gene matches: 20. This CDR3 region has 18 residues. CDR1 and CDR2 (germline): MNHGY, SAAAGT. CDR3 DNA: TGTGCCAGCAGTTACGAAGGGGACAGGACCCCACCCAGGGAGACCCAGCATTTT. Protein sequence: CASSYEGDRTPPRETQHF.

This clone was seen more than once but under ten times. The chain links TRBV7-9 to TRBJ1-1; 7 bases are shared with TRBD1. The CDR3 sequence is 14 residues long. V lost 6 bases and J lost 5; bases outside the gene matches: 9. Per the germline V gene, CDR1 is SEHNR and CDR2 is FQNEAQ (reference sequence). CDR3 sequence: CASSIKGAVTEAFF. The CDR3 DNA sequence: TGTGCCAGCAGTATAAAGGGGGCAGTAACTGAAGCTTTCTTT. Combining the CDR3 with reference TRBV7-9 and TRBJ1-1 gives the whole variable domain DTGVSQNPRHKITKRGQNVTFRCDPISEHNRLYWYRQTLGQGPEFLTYFQNEAQLEKSRLLSDRFSAERPKGSFSTLEIQRTEQGDSAMYLCASSIKGAVTEAFFGQGTRLTVV.

The chain combines TRBV9 with TRBJ2-7; 8 nucleotides align to TRBD1. The germline gives CDR1 SGDLS, CDR2 YYNGEE. The ends lost 7 bases at V and 5 bases at J; junction bases unmatched: 11. The CDR3 contains 14 residues. The CDR3 DNA follows: TGTGCCAGCCGGACGACAGGGGAGGCACACGAGCAGTACGTC. Protein product: CASRTTGEAHEQYV.

The chain carries TRBV20-1 and TRBJ1-2; D ambiguous. V shed 0 bases and J shed 8 bases, with 7 bases lying between them. CDR1 is DFQATT, CDR2 SNEGSKA, per germline (reference sequence). The CDR3 extends over 11 amino acids. The CDR3 region has the DNA TGCAGTGCTAGAGATTCAGGAGGCTACACCTTC. Translating it yields CSARDSGGYTF.